Described below is a single T cell receptor beta chain sequence and its context. The data belong to a study of T cell changes during pregnancy in multiple sclerosis. Clones were sequenced by immunoSEQ multiplex PCR, and TCRdb holds only the in-frame ones, with some missing. Found here are roughly 50,000 clones, 85% to 95% of them singletons; the top ten hold 0.25%. From germline, CDR1 is SQVTM and CDR2 ANQGSEA. V gave up 7 bases and J gave up 9 bases; unmatched junction bases: 11. The CDR3 is made up of 15 amino acids. The source was CD4+ T cells from peripheral blood mononuclear cells, collected in the third trimester of pregnancy. This clonotype was sampled from a female donor with multiple sclerosis, enrolled in a pregnancy study. This chain connects TRBV29-1 to TRBJ2-1, with TRBD2 matching 14 bases. The CDR3 sequence: CSATPRTSGGSEQFF. The CDR3, as DNA: TGCAGCGCCACCCCCCGGACTAGCGGGGGGAGTGAGCAGTTCTTC.